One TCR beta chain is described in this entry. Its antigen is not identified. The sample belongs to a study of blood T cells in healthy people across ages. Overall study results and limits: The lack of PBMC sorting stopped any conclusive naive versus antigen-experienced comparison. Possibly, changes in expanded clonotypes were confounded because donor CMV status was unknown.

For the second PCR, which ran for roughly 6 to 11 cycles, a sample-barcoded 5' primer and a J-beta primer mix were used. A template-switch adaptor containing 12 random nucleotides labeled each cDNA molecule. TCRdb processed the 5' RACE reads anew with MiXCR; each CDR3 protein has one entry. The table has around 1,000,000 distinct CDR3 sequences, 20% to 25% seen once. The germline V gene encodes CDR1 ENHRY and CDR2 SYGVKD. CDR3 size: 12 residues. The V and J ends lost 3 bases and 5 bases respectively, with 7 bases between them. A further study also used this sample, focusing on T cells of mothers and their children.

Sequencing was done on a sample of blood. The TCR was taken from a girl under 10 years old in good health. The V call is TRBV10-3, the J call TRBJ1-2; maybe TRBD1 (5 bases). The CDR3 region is CAISERGYGYTF. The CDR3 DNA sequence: TGTGCCATCAGTGAACGGGGGTATGGCTACACCTTC.